The sample holds one count of the clone carrying this T cell receptor beta chain. The target antigen is unknown. Each CDR3 protein gets one entry after TCRdb re-called the RT-PCR reads with MiXCR. Seen here are over 800,000 distinct CDR3 sequences, 20% to 25% observed once, and the top ten hold 10%. This record belongs to a study of response to subunit inactivated influenza vaccine. Points from the study as a whole: T cells newly recruited by each seasonal influenza vaccination are few, the authors suggested.

Germline V CDR1 and CDR2: DFQATT, SNEGSKA (reference sequence). Trimming cost V 0 bases and J 0 bases, with 9 bases left between them. The CDR3 is made up of 16 amino acids. This chain uses TRBV20-1 with TRBJ1-6; D ambiguous. The clonotype comes from a man aged 50 or older who received an inactivated influenza vaccine. This specimen consisted of PBMCs from blood, obtained more than 4 days after vaccination. CDR3 amino acids: CSARDPWFSYNSPLHF. The CDR3 DNA is TGCAGTGCTAGAGATCCTTGGTTCTCCTATAATTCACCCCTCCACTTT.